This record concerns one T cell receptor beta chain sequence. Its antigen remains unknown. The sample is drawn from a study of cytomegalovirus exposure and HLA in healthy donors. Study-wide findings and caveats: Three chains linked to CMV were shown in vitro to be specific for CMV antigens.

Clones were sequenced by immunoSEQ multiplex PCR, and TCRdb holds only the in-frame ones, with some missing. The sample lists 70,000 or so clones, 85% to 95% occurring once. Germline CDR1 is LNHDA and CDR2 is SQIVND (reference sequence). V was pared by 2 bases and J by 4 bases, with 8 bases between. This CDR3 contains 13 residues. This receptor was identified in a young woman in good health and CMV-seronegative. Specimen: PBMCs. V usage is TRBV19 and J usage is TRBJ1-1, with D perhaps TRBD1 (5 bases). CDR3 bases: TGTGCCAGTAGTATAAACACAGGCACTGAAGCTTTCTTT. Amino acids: CASSINTGTEAFF.